The rows below give T cell receptor beta chains drawn from one sample of a study of blood T cell repertoires in COVID-19. TCRdb keeps only in-frame clones here, not all; method: immunoSEQ multiplex PCR. The data hold approximately 150,000 clones, with 84% observed a single time. The specimen was peripheral blood. These TCRs come from a man in his 70s with acute or convalescent COVID-19. CDR3s include the opening cysteine and the closing phenylalanine or tryptophan. The D gene is left open where the match is weak. The size entry is marked missing in some rows and otherwise reads once, few, many or a size class.

clone_size d_call j_call v_call cdr3_aa cdr3_nt
- - TRBJ1-2 TRBV5-6 CASSLGAPTFFGGYTF TGTGCCAGCAGCTTAGGGGCCCCCACTTTTTTTGGTGGCTACACCTTC
- TRBD1 TRBJ2-5 TRBV11-2 CASSLERTGGFQETQYF TGTGCCAGCAGCTTAGAGAGGACAGGGGGTTTCCAAGAGACCCAGTACTTC
- TRBD2 TRBJ2-1 TRBV6-6 CASIDPGGGRRKEQFF TGTGCCAGCATCGACCCGGGGGGCGGGAGGCGAAAGGAGCAGTTCTTC
- TRBD1 TRBJ2-1 TRBV6-1 CASSEASPVYGTGGNEQFF TGTGCCAGCAGTGAAGCTTCCCCTGTCTACGGGACAGGGGGCAATGAGCAGTTCTTC
- - TRBJ2-4 TRBV6-4 CASSDPKRGRLLAKNIQYF TGTGCCAGCAGTGACCCGAAAAGGGGCAGACTCCTAGCCAAAAACATTCAGTACTTC
- TRBD1 TRBJ1-2 TRBV7-2 CASSSRPGTGSGGGYGYTF TGTGCCAGCAGCTCCCGACCCGGGACAGGGTCCGGGGGAGGCTATGGCTACACCTTC
- - TRBJ1-2 TRBV28 CASRAVRRGGYTF TGTGCCAGCAGGGCCGTACGGCGCGGAGGCTACACCTTC
- - TRBJ2-6 TRBV18 CASSPRQGFTGANVLTF TGTGCCAGCTCACCACGGCAGGGGTTCACTGGGGCCAACGTCCTGACTTTC
- - TRBJ1-2 TRBV19 CASSESNYGYTF TGTGCCAGTAGCGAGAGTAACTATGGCTACACCTTC
few - TRBJ2-6 TRBV5-1 CASSLSGVTSGANVLTF TGCGCCAGCAGCTTGTCAGGGGTTACCTCTGGGGCCAACGTCCTGACTTTC
- TRBD2 TRBJ2-5 TRBV19 CASSVISGASGTQYF TGTGCCAGTAGTGTGATTAGCGGGGCCTCAGGGACCCAGTACTTC
- TRBD2 TRBJ2-5 TRBV7-9 CASSAGLARETQYF TGTGCCAGCAGCGCCGGACTAGCCCGGGAGACCCAGTACTTC
- TRBD1 TRBJ1-2 TRBV18 CASSQGASDYGYTF TGTGCCAGCTCACAGGGGGCTAGCGACTATGGCTACACCTTC
- - TRBJ1-5 TRBV19 CASSTPNREFRQPQHF TGTGCCAGTAGCACCCCCAATCGGGAGTTTCGACAGCCCCAGCATTTT
- - TRBJ2-7 TRBV5-1 CASSLEFPGASYEQYF TGCGCCAGCAGCTTGGAGTTTCCAGGGGCGAGCTACGAGCAGTACTTC
few TRBD1 TRBJ2-6 TRBV10-3 CAITPGQPFSGANVLTF TGTGCCATCACCCCGGGACAGCCCTTCTCTGGGGCCAACGTCCTGACTTTC